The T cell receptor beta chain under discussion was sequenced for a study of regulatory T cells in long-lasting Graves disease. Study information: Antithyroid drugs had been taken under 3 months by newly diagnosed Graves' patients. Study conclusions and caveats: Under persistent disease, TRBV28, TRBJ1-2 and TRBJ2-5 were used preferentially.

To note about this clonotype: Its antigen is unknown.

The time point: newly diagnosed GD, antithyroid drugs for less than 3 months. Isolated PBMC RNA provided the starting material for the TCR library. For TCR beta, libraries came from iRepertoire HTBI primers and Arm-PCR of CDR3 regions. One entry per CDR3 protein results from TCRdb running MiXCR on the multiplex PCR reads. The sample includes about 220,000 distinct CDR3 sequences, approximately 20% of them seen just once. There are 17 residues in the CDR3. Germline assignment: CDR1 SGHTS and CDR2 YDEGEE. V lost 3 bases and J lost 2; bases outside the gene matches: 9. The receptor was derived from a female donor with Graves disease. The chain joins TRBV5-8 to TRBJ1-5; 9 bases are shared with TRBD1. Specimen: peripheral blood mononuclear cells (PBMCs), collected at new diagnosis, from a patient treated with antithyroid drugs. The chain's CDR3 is CASSSWARTGGNQPQHF. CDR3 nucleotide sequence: TGTGCCAGCAGCTCCTGGGCCCGGACAGGGGGCAATCAGCCCCAGCATTTT.